Following are 14 T cell receptor beta chains from one sample sequenced in a study of T-cell reconstitution after alpha-beta-depleted transplantation in children. For TCRbeta, the library was prepared with unique molecular identifiers. TCRdb independently ran MiXCR on the PCR reads; one entry per CDR3 protein. The sample has some 550,000 distinct CDR3 sequences, around 23% seen once. The material sequenced was PBMCs, mostly from graft donor cells, taken 360 days after TCRalphabeta/CD19-depleted stem cell transplant. Receptors originate from a boy under two years old who had a stem cell transplant for acute myeloid leukemia, so the T cells may come from the graft donor.

This clonotype was seen at least ten times. CDR3 sequence (DNA): TGCGCCAGCAGCTTGTTGGGACAGGGGCTGGGCACAGATACGCAGTATTTT. It specifies CASSLLGQGLGTDTQYF. The chain joins TRBV5-1 to TRBJ2-3; 10 bases match TRBD1. V gave up 1 base and J gave up 1 base; unmatched junction bases: 6. CDR3 length: 17 amino acids. CDR1 is SGHRS and CDR2 is YFSETQ in the germline V gene.

The rearrangement links TRBV6-1 to TRBJ1-1; 10 bases are a match to TRBD1. Germline V gene lookup returns CDR1 MNHNS and CDR2 SASEGT. V lost 4 bases and J lost 3; bases outside the gene matches: 8. The CDR3 contains 16 residues. Here the CDR3 DNA reads TGTGCCAGCAGTGGACAGGGGGCGAATGTGTACACTGAAGCTTTCTTT. This sequence encodes CASSGQGANVYTEAFF.

The chain employs TRBV20-1 and TRBJ2-1, with 7 bases fitting TRBD1. The CDR3 has 15 residues. The V gene end was trimmed by 1 base and the J gene end by 8 bases; junction bases not matched to a gene: 11. CDR1 and CDR2 from the germline V gene are DFQATT and SNEGSKA (reference sequence). The CDR3 DNA reads as TGCAGTGCTAGAGGAGGGACAGTTAGTCGGGATGAGCAGTTCTTC. This translates into CSARGGTVSRDEQFF.

The genes are TRBV4-2 and TRBJ2-1; 12 nucleotides agree with TRBD2. This CDR3 has 18 residues. The germline V gene encodes CDR1 LGHNA and CDR2 YNFKEQ. Germline trimming cut 3 bases from V and 7 bases from J; bases unmatched to any gene: 13. The CDR3 sequence: CASSHELLAGGFGNEQFF. CDR3 nucleotides: TGTGCCAGCAGCCACGAGCTGCTAGCGGGGGGGTTCGGGAATGAGCAGTTCTTC.

Only a few counts were recorded for this clonotype. The chain employs TRBV6-1 and TRBJ2-2; the D is unclear. CDR1 and CDR2 from the germline V gene are MNHNS and SASEGT. Trimming took off 11 bases at V and 0 bases at J, with 10 bases between the two ends. The CDR3 runs 13 residues. The CDR3 DNA sequence: TGTGCCTGCCTAGAGGCGAACACCGGGGAGCTGTTTTTT. It specifies CACLEANTGELFF.

The chain joins TRBV30 to TRBJ1-1, with TRBD1 as a possible D gene (5 bases). V shed 5 bases and J shed 5 bases, with 12 bases lying between them. In germline, CDR1 is GTSNPN, CDR2 SVGIG (reference sequence). The length of the CDR3 is 12 residues. In DNA form, the CDR3 reads TGTGCCTGGGGCAGGGTAAAGACTGAAGCTTTCTTT. Translation: CAWGRVKTEAFF.

A remark on this clonotype: Being one base from a much bigger clone, this may be a read error. This chain connects TRBV7-8 to TRBJ1-4; 8 bases fit TRBD1. Germline lookup yields CDR1 SGHVS and CDR2 FQNEAQ. The CDR3 is 15 residues long. CDR3 DNA sequence: TGTGCCAGCATCTTATCGGGACAGGTTAATGAAAAACTGTTTTTT. This encodes CASILSGQVNEKLFF. The whole variable domain, remainder taken from reference TRBV7-8 and TRBJ1-4, is GAGVSQSPRYKVAKRGQDVALRCDPISGHVSLFWYQQALGQGPEFLTYFQNEAQLDKSGLPSDRFFAERPEGSVSTLKIQRTQQEDSAVYLCASILSGQVNEKLFFGSGTQLSVL.

Note on this clonotype: This CDR3 fails to terminate in the conserved phenylalanine or tryptophan, so it likely reflects a read error. The V and J genes are TRBV6-2 or TRBV6-3 and TRBJ1-1, with a weak D call TRBD1 (5 bases). The CDR3 is made up of 14 amino acids. V was cut by 0 bases and J by 5 bases, with 10 bases left in between. Germline-derived CDR1 and CDR2 are MNHEY and SVGEGT. CDR3 protein: CASSYSMGGTEAFC. The CDR3 region has the DNA TGTGCCAGCAGTTACTCGATGGGGGGGACTGAAGCTTTCTGT.

This clonotype has just one count. The chain carries TRBV7-6 and TRBJ2-7, with a tentative D call TRBD1 (6 bases). The CDR3 extends over 14 amino acids. Between the trimmed V and J ends, which lost 5 bases and 1 base, there was a span of 12 bases. Germline V gene lookup returns CDR1 SGHVS and CDR2 FNYEAQ. In nucleotides, the CDR3 is TGTGCCAGCAGCCCATCCAGGGGATCCTACGAGCAGTACGTC. This translates into CASSPSRGSYEQYV.

The table lists this clonotype with many counts. This chain links TRBV6-5 with TRBJ2-5; 8 nucleotides match TRBD1. After removal of 2 bases from V and 2 bases from J, the junction contained 1 base not matched to a gene. The CDR3 spans 14 residues. Per the germline V gene, CDR1 is MNHEY and CDR2 is SVGAGI. This chain's CDR3 is CASSYGTGQETQYF. The CDR3 bases are TGTGCCAGCAGTTACGGGACAGGACAAGAGACCCAGTACTTC.

This clonotype occurred a few times. This chain uses TRBV11-2 with TRBJ2-1; 8 positions agree with TRBD1. V was pared by 2 bases and J by 8 bases, with 14 bases of the junction left unmatched. Germline-derived CDR1 and CDR2 are SGHAT and FQNNGV. CDR3 size: 17 residues. As DNA, the CDR3 is TGTGCCAGCAGCTTAAGGGGACAGGTTTTAGGGTGGGATGAGCAGTTCTTC. This codes for CASSLRGQVLGWDEQFF.

The sample holds many counts of this clonotype. V and J are TRBV20-1 and TRBJ1-1; possible D gene TRBD1, 6 bases. The V gene lost 6 bases and the J gene lost 1 base, with 12 bases spanning the gap. This CDR3 spans 13 amino acids. Germline V CDR1 and CDR2: DFQATT, SNEGSKA (reference sequence). Written as DNA, the CDR3 is TGCAGTGCACGGGACACAGGGAACACTGAAGCTTTCTTT. As protein: CSARDTGNTEAFF.

The chain carries TRBV7-2 and TRBJ2-1; D might be TRBD1 (6 bases). The CDR3 loop spans 15 amino acids. Per germline, CDR1 SGHTA and CDR2 FQGNSA. V dropped 2 bases and J dropped 9 bases, with 17 bases sitting between them. CDR3 nucleotide sequence: TGTGCCAGCAGCTTAAGAGGCAGGGGTATGGGTGAGCAGTTCTTC. Residues: CASSLRGRGMGEQFF.

This clonotype has at least ten counts. The rearrangement joins TRBV20-1 to TRBJ2-3, with 7 bases that match TRBD1. V dropped 1 base and J dropped 1; count of bases not matched to a gene: 11. This CDR3 has 17 amino acids. CDR1 is DFQATT and CDR2 is SNEGSKA in the germline V gene (reference sequence). CDR3 sequence: CSARALSTGERTDTQYF. The CDR3 DNA follows: TGCAGTGCTAGAGCCTTATCAACAGGGGAACGCACAGATACGCAGTATTTT.